The 10 T cell receptor beta chains below were found in one sample sequenced in a study of shared clonotypes between healthy human individuals. Data came from immunoSEQ multiplex PCR; TCRdb stores just in-frame clones and leaves some out. Among around 200,000 clones listed, approximately 95% were seen once. The sample consisted of naive CD4+ T cells sorted from blood. Subset indicated: CD45RA+ positively selected. Every receptor here comes from a woman younger than 45 in good health.

The gene calls are TRBV4-1 and TRBJ2-7; 10 nucleotides match TRBD2. CDR3 length: 17 residues. The germline CDR1 and CDR2 sequences are MGHRA and YSYEKL. J gave up 3 bases and V 0 bases, and 8 bases lay outside the gene matches. In DNA form, the CDR3 reads TGCGCCAGCAGCCAAGATAGAATAGCGGGAGGCGACTACGAGCAGTACTTC. Its protein is CASSQDRIAGGDYEQYF.

The table lists this clone with a few counts. The V call is TRBV5-6, the J call TRBJ2-7, with 7 bases lining up with TRBD2. This CDR3 spans 15 amino acids. The germline V gene encodes CDR1 SGHDT and CDR2 YYEEEE. The J segment lost 6 bases and the V segment lost 3 bases, leaving 12 bases of the junction unmatched. CDR3 region: CASSSSPAGSPEQYF. CDR3 DNA: TGTGCCAGCAGCTCGTCCCCAGCGGGATCTCCCGAGCAGTACTTC.

This clone appeared a single time. The rearrangement uses TRBV18 and TRBJ2-7, with D tentatively TRBD1 or TRBD2 (5 bases each). This CDR3 has 17 amino acids. Trimming shortened V by 3 bases and J by 0 bases, and 18 bases separated the two germline ends. In germline, CDR1 is KGHSH, CDR2 LQKENI. The CDR3 spells CASSPQPTGTASYEQYF. In nucleotides, the CDR3 is TGTGCCAGCTCACCGCAGCCTACCGGGACCGCCTCCTACGAGCAGTACTTC.

In the case of this clone: Other DNA sequences in this specimen translate into the identical CDR3. The genes are TRBV19 and TRBJ1-3; D uncertain. The CDR3 length is 13 residues. Deletions cut 6 bases from V and 0 bases from J, with 6 bases between. Germline V gene data show CDR1 as LNHDA and CDR2 as SQIVND (reference sequence). The CDR3 spells CASRASSGNTIYF. The CDR3 nucleotides read TGTGCCAGTAGGGCATCCTCTGGAAACACCATATATTTT.

Here the CDR3 DNA reads TGCAGTGCTAGAGACCCAGAGACCCAGTACTTC. It yields the protein CSARDPETQYF. The V and J genes are TRBV20-1 and TRBJ2-5; D ambiguous. The germline V and J ends were trimmed by 0 bases and 4 bases, with 3 bases remaining between them. The germline V gene has CDR1 DFQATT and CDR2 SNEGSKA (reference sequence). The CDR3 has 11 residues.

The V and J genes are TRBV28 and TRBJ2-7; 7 nucleotides align to TRBD1. The V gene end was trimmed by 6 bases and the J gene end by 2 bases; junction bases not matched to a gene: 7. The CDR3 runs 14 residues. Germline values: CDR1 MDHEN, CDR2 SYDVKM. This chain's CDR3 is CASSPDREPYEQYF. The CDR3 DNA sequence: TGTGCCAGCAGCCCCGACAGGGAGCCCTACGAGCAGTACTTC.

The rearrangement uses TRBV18 and TRBJ1-1, with 9 bases aligning to TRBD1. Germline CDR1 KGHSH, CDR2 LQKENI. The CDR3 totals 17 residues. Trimming took 5 bases from V and 4 from J; bases not matched to a gene: 14. The CDR3 bases are TGTGCCAGCTCATCTTTGGGGACAGGGAAAGGGATCACTGAAGCTTTCTTT. This codes for CASSSLGTGKGITEAFF.

The chain couples TRBV10-3 to TRBJ2-5; D may correspond to TRBD1 or TRBD2 (6 bases each). This CDR3 has 13 residues. V was pared by 10 bases and J by 1 base, with 13 bases between. Germline CDR1 is ENHRY and CDR2 is SYGVKD. This CDR3 reads CATRGGAQETQYF. For the CDR3, the DNA is TGTGCCACCAGGGGAGGAGCCCAAGAGACCCAGTACTTC.

This rearrangement joins TRBV7-9 to TRBJ2-7; 14 bases agree with TRBD2. Per the germline V gene, CDR1 is SEHNR and CDR2 is FQNEAQ (reference sequence). The CDR3 has 15 amino acids. V was clipped by 6 bases and J by 0 bases; unmatched bases: 1. CDR3 amino acids: CASRGLAGDSYEQYF. The DNA of the CDR3 is TGTGCCAGCAGGGGACTAGCGGGGGACTCCTACGAGCAGTACTTC.

The V gene is TRBV11-2, the J gene TRBJ1-6; D gene unclear. Germline lookup yields CDR1 SGHAT and CDR2 FQNNGV. Between the trimmed V and J ends, which lost 2 bases and 10 bases, there was a span of 6 bases. CDR3 length: 12 residues. The CDR3 loop reads CASSLFDSPLHF. Written as DNA, the CDR3 is TGTGCCAGCAGCTTATTTGACTCACCCCTCCACTTT.